These T cell receptor beta chains were read from a single sample in a study of regulatory T cells in long-lasting Graves disease. MiXCR, run by TCRdb on the multiplex PCR reads, gives a single entry per CDR3 protein. The table has about 530,000 distinct CDR3 sequences, about 15% seen once. The sample also formed part of further work on T cells in Graves' hyperthyroidism and ophthalmopathy.

Sequences were derived from peripheral blood mononuclear cells (PBMCs), sampled at new diagnosis, from a patient treated with antithyroid drugs. These receptors originate from a woman aged 35-60 years with Graves disease. Both conserved end residues are part of each CDR3. The D gene is left open where the match is weak. Size is stated for part of the rows, as once, few or many counts, or as a class when the clone is expanded.

TRBJ1-2	TRBV7-6	NA	few	TGTGCCAGCAGCTTAGAGGACATTCGGAGCTATGGCTACACCTTC	CASSLEDIRSYGYTF
TRBJ2-5	TRBV2	TRBD1	few	TGTGCCACATCGGACAGGTACCAAGAGACCCAGTACTTC	CATSDRYQETQYF
TRBJ2-5	TRBV18	NA	many	TGTGCCAGCTCACCACCGAATGGAGAAGAGACCCAGTACTTC	CASSPPNGEETQYF
TRBJ2-2	TRBV4-2	TRBD2	NA	TGTGCCAGCAGCCAAGGCGCGGGAGTCACCACCGGGGAGCTGTTTTTT	CASSQGAGVTTGELFF
TRBJ2-2	TRBV5-1	NA	once	TGCGCCAGCAGGCCCCGATGGGGGGAAGACACCGGGGAGCTGTTTTTT	CASRPRWGEDTGELFF
TRBJ2-3	TRBV9	TRBD2	NA	TGTGCCAGCAGCCCTCGGGGGGGGTGGGACGCAGATACGCAGTATTTT	CASSPRGGWDADTQYF
TRBJ1-5	TRBV20-1	TRBD1	few	TGCAGTGCTTTTCTACCGACAGGGGGCTCTCAGCCCCAGCATTTT	CSAFLPTGGSQPQHF
TRBJ1-6	TRBV3-1	NA	many	TGTGCCAGCAGCCAAAAAAGACAGAATTCACCCCTCCACTTT	CASSQKRQNSPLHF
TRBJ2-7	TRBV28	TRBD2	many	TGTGCCAGCGCCTTAGATGGGGGGGGGGAGCAGTACTTC	CASALDGGGEQYF
TRBJ1-1	TRBV30	NA	many	TGTGCCTGCCGTTTGATGAACACTGAAGCTTTCTTT	CACRLMNTEAFF
TRBJ1-5	TRBV28	NA	many	TGTGCCAGCACCCACGGGCCCCAGCATTTT	CASTHGPQHF
TRBJ2-1	TRBV7-9	TRBD2	NA	TGTGCCAGCAGCTTACCCCGACTAGCGGGGCCGGGGTTTGAGCAGTTCTTC	CASSLPRLAGPGFEQFF
TRBJ2-2	TRBV7-9	NA	NA	TGTGCCAGCAGCCAGGGACTTACCTACACCGGGGAGCTGTTTTTT	CASSQGLTYTGELFF
TRBJ2-5	TRBV5-4	NA	many	TGTGCCAGCAGGCCGGGGGCAGGAGAGACCCAGTACTTC	CASRPGAGETQYF
TRBJ2-1	TRBV5-6	NA	few	TGTGCCAGCAGCTCGCCCCGGGACACAAAGACTCTCAATGAGCAGTTCTTC	CASSSPRDTKTLNEQFF
TRBJ1-4	TRBV6-1	NA	NA	TGTGCCAGCAGTGAACTTCAGAATGAAAAACTGTTTTTT	CASSELQNEKLFF
TRBJ1-4	TRBV2	TRBD1	NA	TGTGCCAGCGCCGGACAGGGGGCGGAAAAACTGTTTTTT	CASAGQGAEKLFF
TRBJ1-1	TRBV19	NA	NA	TGTGCCAGTAGTACCCGGGGGTTTTCAATTGTTCGGAACACTGAAGCTTTCTTT	CASSTRGFSIVRNTEAFF
TRBJ1-1	TRBV14	NA	NA	TGTGCCAGCAGCCAAGCATGGGGGACGAACACTGAAGCTTTCTTT	CASSQAWGTNTEAFF
TRBJ2-7	TRBV7-9	TRBD2	NA	TGTGCCAGCAGCCGCGGGACTAGCGGATTCTCCTACGAGCAGTACTTC	CASSRGTSGFSYEQYF
TRBJ1-1	TRBV5-4	TRBD1	many	TGTGCCAGCAGCTTGGGGACAGGGTGGGCCACTGAAGCTTTCTTT	CASSLGTGWATEAFF
TRBJ1-2	TRBV28	TRBD1	NA	TGTGCCAGCAGTTCGCCGGGACAGCACTTAATAAATAGGGGCTACACCTTC	CASSSPGQHLINRGYTF
TRBJ1-2	TRBV30	NA	many	TGTGCCTGGAGTGTAACTGCTCCCCTAGGCTACACCTTC	CAWSVTAPLGYTF
TRBJ2-2	TRBV6-2/TRBV6-3	TRBD2	NA	TGTGCCAGCAGTGAACTGGCGGGGGGGTTCACCGGGGAGCTGTTTTTT	CASSELAGGFTGELFF
TRBJ1-6	TRBV18	NA	many	TGTGCCAGCTCACTATTGGGGGACAAGAATTCACCCCTCCACTTT	CASSLLGDKNSPLHF
TRBJ2-7	TRBV12-5	NA	many	TGTGCTAGTGGTTTGGTACGGGGTAGCGGAGGGGAGCAGTACTTC	CASGLVRGSGGEQYF
TRBJ1-2	TRBV19	NA	few	TGTGCCAGTATTGGGAGTCTAGTTAACTATGGCTACACCTTC	CASIGSLVNYGYTF
TRBJ2-1	TRBV20-1	TRBD1	few	TGCAGTGCTAACCGGGACAGGGTTAACAATGAGCAGTTCTTC	CSANRDRVNNEQFF
TRBJ2-1	TRBV12-3/TRBV12-4	TRBD2	few	TGTGCCAGCAGTTTCGGGCCTAGCGGGGAATATGAGCAGTTCTTC	CASSFGPSGEYEQFF
TRBJ1-1	TRBV19	NA	few	TGTGCCAGTACCGACCATTTCGGACAGAAGAACACTGAAGCTTTCTTT	CASTDHFGQKNTEAFF
TRBJ2-2	TRBV28	TRBD1	few	TGTGCCAGCAGTCTCCGGGACAGGGGCACCGGGGAGCTGTTTTTT	CASSLRDRGTGELFF
TRBJ2-1	TRBV4-2	NA	many	TGTGCCAGCGCCTCTGCCCATGGGGGCGATGAGCAGTTCTTC	CASASAHGGDEQFF
TRBJ2-7	TRBV18	TRBD2	NA	TGTGCCAGCTCACACTTACTAGCGGGGGGCCCGTACGAGCAGTACTTC	CASSHLLAGGPYEQYF
TRBJ1-1	TRBV2	NA	many	TGTGCCAGCAGTGATGAATGGGGGACTGAAGCTTTCTTT	CASSDEWGTEAFF
TRBJ2-3	TRBV12-3/TRBV12-4	NA	many	TGTGCCAGCAGTTTTTTACGGTTCCCGTTCACAGATACGCAGTATTTT	CASSFLRFPFTDTQYF
TRBJ2-1	TRBV6-5	NA	few	TGTGCCAGCAGTTACCTTATGGACGGACTCTCCTACAATGAGCAGTTCTTC	CASSYLMDGLSYNEQFF
TRBJ2-7	TRBV7-8	TRBD2	NA	TGTGCCAGCAGCTTAAGACCTAGCGGGGGACCCTACGAGCAGTACTTC	CASSLRPSGGPYEQYF
TRBJ1-1	TRBV2	TRBD1	NA	TGTGCCAGCAAGCAGACAGGGCGATCCACTGAAGCTTTCTTT	CASKQTGRSTEAFF
TRBJ1-2	TRBV12-3/TRBV12-4	NA	many	TGTGCCAGCAGTTTTAACGGTTTGACAGGTACCAATGGCTACACCTTC	CASSFNGLTGTNGYTF
TRBJ1-6	TRBV30	NA	NA	TGTGCCTGGAACCCAGACGGGGGGCGAACCCTCCACTTT	CAWNPDGGRTLHF
TRBJ1-2	TRBV29-1	NA	many	TGCAGCGTTGAAAGGACAGTTGGCTACACCTTC	CSVERTVGYTF
TRBJ1-1	TRBV12-3/TRBV12-4	NA	many	TGTGCCAGCACCTCGTGGGGGAACACTGAAGCTTTCTTT	CASTSWGNTEAFF
TRBJ1-6	TRBV9	NA	few	TGTGCCAGCAGCGCGGGAGGGGGGGCGAGTAATTCACCCCTCCACTTT	CASSAGGGASNSPLHF